These 30 T cell receptor beta chains were all obtained from the same sample, sequenced in a study of cytomegalovirus exposure and HLA in healthy donors. The PCR contained 60 Vbeta and 13 Jbeta primers. Method: immunoSEQ multiplex PCR; TCRdb's copy keeps in-frame clones and lacks some. This sample has 50,000 to 60,000 clones, with about three quarters found just once. Sequencing used PBMCs. The receptors were sampled from a woman in her thirties or forties in good health and CMV-seropositive.

J is TRBJ1-1 and V is TRBV10-3; the D gene is possibly TRBD1 (6 bases). The germline gives CDR1 ENHRY, CDR2 SYGVKD. V lost 6 bases, J lost 4 bases, and 9 bases lay in between. CDR3 length: 12 amino acids. This CDR3 reads CAIRAGATEAFF. DNA for the CDR3: TGTGCCATCAGGGCGGGGGCCACTGAAGCTTTCTTT.

The chain is built from TRBV6-1 and TRBJ2-3; 10 positions match TRBD2. CDR3 length: 15 amino acids. Germline-derived CDR1 and CDR2 are MNHNS and SASEGT. J lost 1 base, V lost 6 bases, and 4 bases had no gene match. CDR3 DNA: TGTGCCAGCAGCCTGACTAGCGGGCGCACAGATACGCAGTATTTT. Protein: CASSLTSGRTDTQYF.

A few counts support this clone. The genes are TRBV5-4 and TRBJ2-2, with TRBD2 as a possible D gene (5 bases). The germline V and J ends were trimmed by 4 bases and 4 bases, with 17 bases remaining between them. The CDR3 length is 16 residues. The V gene's germline CDR1 is SGHNT and CDR2 YYREEE (reference sequence). The CDR3 loop is CASSPSPSRGTGELFF. CDR3 bases: TGTGCCAGCAGCCCTAGTCCCTCTCGGGGCACCGGGGAGCTGTTTTTT. Variable domain in full (rest from reference TRBV5-4 and TRBJ2-2): ETGVTQSPTHLIKTRGQQVTLRCSSQSGHNTVSWYQQALGQGPQFIFQYYREEENGRGNFPPRFSGLQFPNYSSELNVNALELDDSALYLCASSPSPSRGTGELFFGEGSRLTVL.

V usage is TRBV7-2 and J usage is TRBJ2-6; 7 nucleotides agree with TRBD1. The trim removed 1 base at V and 0 bases at J, leaving 9 bases unmatched. Germline assignment: CDR1 SGHTA and CDR2 FQGNSA. This CDR3 is built from 19 residues. The CDR3 loop reads CASSLGLRTGDSGANVLTF. CDR3 in DNA: TGTGCCAGCAGCTTAGGACTTAGGACAGGTGACTCTGGGGCCAACGTCCTGACTTTC.

V usage is TRBV9 and J usage is TRBJ2-7; 8 positions agree with TRBD1. The CDR3 runs to 15 residues. Germline V gene data show CDR1 as SGDLS and CDR2 as YYNGEE. Losses at the gene ends were 0 bases for V and 6 bases for J; bases not matched to a gene: 8. CDR3 in DNA: TGTGCCAGCAGCGTAGCGCCAGGGGGCCTTGGCGAGCAGTACTTC. It codes for CASSVAPGGLGEQYF.

V gene TRBV10-2 combines with J gene TRBJ1-6, with TRBD1 identical over 12 bases. Unmatched junction bases numbered 4, after V lost 4 bases and J lost 9 bases. This CDR3 region has 15 residues. CDR1 and CDR2 (germline): WSHSY, SAAADI. The CDR3 nucleotides are TGCGCCAGCAGTGGAGGGACAGGGGGCCTTTCACCCCTCCACTTT. Its protein product is CASSGGTGGLSPLHF.

The chain joins TRBV10-2 to TRBJ1-1; possibly TRBD1 for D (5 bases). Trimming shortened V by 10 bases and J by 1 base, and 13 bases separated the two germline ends. CDR1 and CDR2 (germline): WSHSY, SAAADI. There are 13 residues in the CDR3. The CDR3 DNA reads TGCGCCACTGGAGGGGACCCGAACACTGAAGCTTTCTTT. Its translation is CATGGDPNTEAFF.

This clone was seen just once. The chain couples TRBV28 to TRBJ2-1; 9 nucleotides match TRBD1. From germline, CDR1 is MDHEN and CDR2 SYDVKM. The V gene end was trimmed by 1 base and the J gene end by 6 bases; junction bases not matched to a gene: 4. This CDR3 contains 15 residues. In DNA form, the CDR3 reads TGTGCCAGCAGTTTATCGGGACAGGGTAGCAATGAGCAGTTCTTC. Amino acids: CASSLSGQGSNEQFF.

The J gene is TRBJ1-3, the V gene TRBV30; 7 bases map to TRBD1. There are 13 residues in the CDR3. V lost 2 bases, J lost 4 bases, and 2 bases stayed unmatched. Per germline, CDR1 GTSNPN and CDR2 SVGIG (reference sequence). The CDR3 coding sequence is TGTGCCTGGAGTTACAGGGGAGGAAACACCATATATTTT. Protein: CAWSYRGGNTIYF.

The DNA of the CDR3 is TGTGCCAGCAGCGCAGGCCCCAGCTCCTACGAGCAGTACTTC. Amino acid sequence: CASSAGPSSYEQYF. This chain connects TRBV6-5 to TRBJ2-7, with D hard to call. The germline V and J ends were trimmed by 6 bases and 0 bases, with 12 bases remaining between them. From germline, CDR1 is MNHEY and CDR2 SVGAGI. The CDR3 is 14 residues long.

This clone has only a few counts. This rearrangement joins TRBV6-6 to TRBJ1-1; no firm D call. Between the trimmed V and J ends, which lost 10 bases and 10 bases, there was a span of 19 bases. CDR3 size: 12 residues. The V gene's germline CDR1 is MNHNY and CDR2 SVGAGI (reference sequence). The CDR3: CAITSASRGAFF. The DNA of the CDR3 is TGTGCCATAACGTCCGCCTCCCGGGGAGCTTTCTTT.

The CDR3 loop reads CAWSRDKNTGELFF. The CDR3 nucleotides are TGTGCCTGGTCCCGGGACAAGAACACCGGGGAGCTGTTTTTT. This chain links TRBV30 with TRBJ2-2; D perhaps matches TRBD1 (6 bases). The CDR3 has 14 amino acids. V shed 5 bases and J shed 1 base, with 11 bases lying between them. Germline V gives CDR1 GTSNPN, CDR2 SVGIG (reference sequence).

The gene calls are TRBV5-1 and TRBJ2-2; perhaps TRBD2 as D (7 bases). Deletions cut 4 bases from V and 6 bases from J, with 22 bases between. The germline V gene encodes CDR1 SGHRS and CDR2 YFSETQ. The CDR3 covers 17 residues. The CDR3 loop is CASSPIPAGAGAGELFF. CDR3 nucleotide sequence: TGCGCCAGCAGCCCCATCCCTGCGGGGGCAGGGGCCGGGGAGCTGTTTTTT.

The V and J genes are TRBV6-5 and TRBJ2-7; 10 bases match TRBD1. The CDR3 covers 15 residues. V lost 4 bases, J lost 2 bases, and 5 bases stayed unmatched. Looked up from germline, CDR1 is MNHEY and CDR2 is SVGAGI. This CDR3 reads CASSSPGTGAYEQYF. The CDR3 DNA sequence: TGTGCCAGCAGTTCCCCCGGGACAGGGGCCTACGAGCAGTACTTC.

The chain links TRBV19 to TRBJ2-7, with 11 bases matching TRBD2. The CDR3 spans 15 residues. Germline assignment: CDR1 LNHDA and CDR2 SQIVND (reference sequence). The V and J ends lost 3 bases and 1 base, in that order; junction bases with no gene match: 2. CDR3 nucleotides: TGTGCCAGTAGTATGGCTAGCGGGGGGTCCTACGAGCAGTACTTC. Its protein is CASSMASGGSYEQYF.

The V and J genes are TRBV27 and TRBJ1-6; D is undetermined. Germline values: CDR1 MNHEY, CDR2 SMNVEV (reference sequence). V was cut by 7 bases and J by 7 bases, with 14 bases left in between. The CDR3 spans 14 residues. The CDR3 reads CASKSRVRNSPLHF. CDR3 sequence (DNA): TGTGCCAGCAAAAGCCGGGTACGGAATTCACCCCTCCACTTT.

This clone was seen a few times. The chain employs TRBV7-9 and TRBJ2-7; perhaps TRBD2 as D (6 bases). This CDR3 has 15 amino acids. Germline CDR1 is SEHNR and CDR2 is FQNEAQ (reference sequence). V gave up 3 bases and J gave up 3 bases, with 15 bases separating them. The CDR3 nucleotides read TGTGCCAGCAGCTTCGGGGGAGGACCGATCTACGAGCAGTACTTC. This encodes CASSFGGGPIYEQYF.

The V and J genes are TRBV23-1 and TRBJ2-7; 7 bases fit TRBD1. TRBV23-1 is treated as an ORF (open reading frame) with a function not yet certain. V lost 8 bases, J lost 2 bases, and 12 bases stayed unmatched. This CDR3 comprises 15 residues. This CDR3 reads CASGERIRGTYEQYF. As DNA, the CDR3 is TGCGCCAGCGGGGAAAGGATCAGGGGGACCTACGAGCAGTACTTC.

The chain has TRBV9 and TRBJ2-7; TRBD2 aligns across 8 bases. This CDR3 spans 16 amino acids. V was pared by 3 bases and J by 7 bases, with 15 bases of the junction left unmatched. CDR1 is SGDLS, CDR2 YYNGEE, per germline. CDR3 DNA sequence: TGTGCCAGCAGCGGATCAGCGGGGGCCTCCTCTTGGGAGCAGTACTTC. As protein: CASSGSAGASSWEQYF. Combining the CDR3 with reference TRBV9 and TRBJ2-7 gives the whole variable domain DSGVTQTPKHLITATGQRVTLRCSPRSGDLSVYWYQQSLDQGLQFLIQYYNGEERAKGNILERFSAQQFPDLHSELNLSSLELGDSALYFCASSGSAGASSWEQYFGPGTRLTVT.

This clone appeared a single time. The chain carries TRBV11-2 and TRBJ2-5; 10 positions match TRBD1. In germline, CDR1 is SGHAT, CDR2 FQNNGV. Trimming took 5 bases from V and 5 from J; bases not matched to a gene: 5. The CDR3 length is 14 residues. CDR3 nucleotides: TGTGCCAGCAGCCCTCGGGACAGGGGCGAGACCCAGTACTTC. Translation gives CASSPRDRGETQYF.

The chain is built from TRBV5-1 and TRBJ1-1; no clear D gene. V lost 0 bases and J 1 base, leaving 7 bases between the germline ends. Germline V gene sequence: CDR1 SGHRS, CDR2 YFSETQ. The CDR3 extends over 14 amino acids. The CDR3 nucleotides are TGCGCCAGCAGCTTGGACAGCTCGAACACTGAAGCTTTCTTT. Its translation is CASSLDSSNTEAFF.

The gene calls are TRBV25-1 and TRBJ1-6; 9 bases fit TRBD1. V dropped 3 bases and J dropped 10; count of bases not matched to a gene: 7. Germline V gene sequence: CDR1 MGHDK, CDR2 SYGVNS. The length of the CDR3 is 15 residues. CDR3 DNA sequence: TGTGCCAGCAGTGACCGGGGACAGGGTCGATCACCCCTCCACTTT. Translated, it gives CASSDRGQGRSPLHF.

This clone was observed once. The rearrangement links TRBV7-2 to TRBJ1-1; 8 positions match TRBD1. The CDR3 has 14 residues. CDR1 is SGHTA, CDR2 FQGNSA, per germline. With 1 base clipped from V and 4 bases from J, the junction kept 2 bases outside the gene matches. The CDR3 region is CASSLGQGATEAFF. The CDR3 DNA is TGTGCCAGCAGCTTAGGTCAGGGGGCCACTGAAGCTTTCTTT.

The chain carries TRBV5-4 and TRBJ1-4; maybe TRBD1 (6 bases). This CDR3 comprises 14 residues. Germline V lookup: CDR1 SGHNT, CDR2 YYREEE (reference sequence). V gave up 7 bases and J gave up 5 bases, with 15 bases separating them. CDR3 in amino acids: CASGRVGANEKLFF. CDR3 nucleotide sequence: TGTGCCAGCGGGCGAGTGGGGGCGAATGAAAAACTGTTTTTT.

The chain joins TRBV6-5 to TRBJ1-5; D gene unclear. Deletions cut 5 bases from V and 0 bases from J, with 11 bases between. The CDR3 extends over 15 amino acids. Per germline, CDR1 MNHEY and CDR2 SVGAGI. The CDR3 reads CASSSGQNSNQPQHF. The DNA for the CDR3 is TGTGCCAGCAGTAGCGGGCAAAATAGCAATCAGCCCCAGCATTTT.

The chain combines TRBV30 with TRBJ1-3; TRBD1 matches 8 bases. From germline, CDR1 is GTSNPN and CDR2 SVGIG (reference sequence). The CDR3 has 14 amino acids. V trimming: 3 bases; J trimming: 1 base; junction bases outside the gene matches: 2. The CDR3 loop reads CAWSHRGSGNTIYF. The CDR3 DNA reads as TGTGCCTGGAGCCACAGGGGGTCTGGAAACACCATATATTTT.

This sequence joins TRBV2 and TRBJ1-6, with a weak D call TRBD1 (5 bases). In germline, CDR1 is SNHLY, CDR2 FYNNEI. Trimming removed 4 bases at V and 6 bases at J, with 7 bases between. This CDR3 contains 13 residues. CDR3 residues: CASSGQSNSPLHF. CDR3 DNA sequence: TGTGCCAGCAGTGGACAGTCTAATTCACCCCTCCACTTT.

This chain uses TRBV6-1 with TRBJ2-1; a possible D gene is TRBD2 (5 bases). The CDR3 has 15 residues. Germline CDR1 reads MNHNS; CDR2 reads SASEGT. Trimming left V 1 base short and J 6 bases short, with 13 bases between. The CDR3 sequence is CASSEGLARFNEQFF. The DNA for the CDR3 is TGTGCCAGCAGTGAAGGGCTAGCTCGGTTCAATGAGCAGTTCTTC.

The V call is TRBV7-6, the J call TRBJ1-1, with D perhaps matching TRBD1 (6 bases). The germline gives CDR1 SGHVS, CDR2 FNYEAQ. The CDR3 contains 15 residues. The V end was cut by 6 bases, the J end by 7 bases, with 21 bases between. The CDR3 region has the DNA TGTGCCAGCAGATTAACGGACAGCGAATCGTTTGAAGCTTTCTTT. Translation: CASRLTDSESFEAFF. The full variable domain, rest sourced from reference TRBV7-6 and TRBJ1-1, is GAGVSQSPRYKVTKRGQDVALRCDPISGHVSLYWYRQALGQGPEFLTYFNYEAQQDKSGLPNDRFSAERPEGSISTLTIQRTEQRDSAMYRCASRLTDSESFEAFFGQGTRLTVV.

This sequence joins TRBV4-2 and TRBJ2-7; TRBD1 agrees at 11 bases. Germline loops: CDR1 LGHNA, CDR2 YNFKEQ. V trimming: 0 bases; J trimming: 7 bases; junction bases outside the gene matches: 8. This CDR3 contains 16 residues. The CDR3, as DNA: TGTGCCAGCAGCCAAGACCCCGGGACAGGGGGTGGTGAGCAGTACTTC. This sequence encodes CASSQDPGTGGGEQYF.